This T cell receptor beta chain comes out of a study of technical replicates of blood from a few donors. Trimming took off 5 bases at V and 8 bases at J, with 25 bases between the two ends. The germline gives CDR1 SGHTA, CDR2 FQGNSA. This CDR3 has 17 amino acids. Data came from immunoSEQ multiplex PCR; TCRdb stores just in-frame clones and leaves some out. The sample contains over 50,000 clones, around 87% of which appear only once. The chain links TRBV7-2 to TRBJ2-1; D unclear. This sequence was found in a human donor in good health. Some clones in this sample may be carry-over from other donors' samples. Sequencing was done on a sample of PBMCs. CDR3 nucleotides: TGTGCCAGCAGCCCCCAGGTGGGCCCCCCGAAGTTCGATGAGCAGTTCTTC. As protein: CASSPQVGPPKFDEQFF.